This T cell receptor (beta chain) was profiled in a study of OX40 agonist ivuxolimab in advanced cancers. Study-level results: In the 0.1 to 3.0 mg/kg range, CD4+ and CD8+ blood T cells had expanded clonally by week 6.

Sequencing was performed with immunoSEQ multiplex PCR; in TCRdb, only in-frame clones are kept and a portion is missing. This repertoire shows some 30,000 clones, 70% to 90% found once; its top ten account for approximately 19%. As concerns this clone: What it binds is not known.

Per the germline V gene, CDR1 is SGHKS and CDR2 is YYEKEE (reference sequence). Trimming removed 4 bases from V and 5 bases from J; junction bases left unmatched: 8. CDR3 length: 15 residues. The sequencing used CD4+ or CD8+ T cells sorted from blood, collected in a trial of the OX40 agonist ivuxolimab. The V and J genes are TRBV5-5 and TRBJ2-7, with 11 bases lining up with TRBD1. The origin of this receptor is an adult with an advanced solid tumor such as melanoma, head and neck, liver or kidney cancer. CDR3 coding DNA: TGTGCCAGCAGCCGGACAGGGGGCGCGTCCAACGAGCAGTACTTC. Amino acids: CASSRTGGASNEQYF.